The 28 T cell receptor beta chains below all came from one sample that was sequenced in a study of T cells after yellow fever vaccination. One entry per CDR3 protein, called by TCRdb with MiXCR from the 5' RACE reads. The table records about 340,000 distinct CDR3 sequences, about 9.5% of them present only once. This material consisted of PBMCs, taken on the day of the first yellow fever vaccination. These TCRs come from a man younger than 35 who received the YFV17D yellow fever vaccine.

This sequence joins TRBV5-1 and TRBJ2-2; no clear D. The V gene lost 0 bases and the J gene lost 5 bases, with 5 bases spanning the gap. CDR3 length equals 13 residues. CDR1 and CDR2 (germline): SGHRS, YFSETQ. For the CDR3, the DNA is TGCGCCAGCAGCTTGGTTTGGACCGGGGAGCTGTTTTTT. Its translation: CASSLVWTGELFF.

This clonotype was observed a few times. CDR3 sequence reads: CASRVGGGFGANVLTF. Here the CDR3 DNA reads TGTGCCAGCAGGGTTGGGGGGGGGTTTGGGGCCAACGTCCTGACTTTC. This rearrangement joins TRBV28 to TRBJ2-6, with TRBD2 matching over 7 bases. V trimming: 6 bases; J trimming: 3 bases; junction bases outside the gene matches: 8. This CDR3 has 16 amino acids. CDR1 and CDR2 (germline): MDHEN, SYDVKM.

To note about this clonotype: The junction does not match germline at one end; this may be a read error. This chain uses TRBV7-9 with TRBJ2-1, with a tentative D call TRBD2 (5 bases). The germline gives CDR1 SEHNR, CDR2 FQNEAQ (reference sequence). The CDR3 contains 13 residues. Here the CDR3 DNA reads TGTGCCAGCACCTTAGCGCAATACAATGAGCAGTTCTTC. Translated: CASTLAQYNEQFF.

The V call is TRBV5-5, the J call TRBJ2-2; D unresolved. Germline V gene lookup returns CDR1 SGHKS and CDR2 YYEKEE (reference sequence). V was clipped by 2 bases and J by 3 bases, with 11 bases between them. The CDR3 contains 15 residues. The CDR3 protein is CASSFRVMDTGELFF. In DNA, the CDR3 is TGTGCCAGCAGCTTTAGAGTTATGGACACCGGGGAGCTGTTTTTT.

This clonotype was recorded many times. The rearrangement links TRBV7-9 to TRBJ2-1; 8 bases fit TRBD2. The V gene end was trimmed by 4 bases and the J gene end by 4 bases; junction bases not matched to a gene: 6. Germline V CDR1 and CDR2: SEHNR, FQNEAQ (reference sequence). CDR3 length equals 15 residues. The CDR3 spells CASSSRTGGYNEQFF. The CDR3 DNA reads TGTGCCAGCAGCTCCCGAACGGGGGGGTACAATGAGCAGTTCTTC.

This clonotype was observed a handful of times. This chain connects TRBV12-3 or TRBV12-4 to TRBJ2-2; weak D call: TRBD2 (6 bases). The CDR3 has 16 amino acids. The V end lost 6 bases, the J end lost 4 bases, and 18 bases lay between the germline ends. The CDR3: CASRSNRDSFTGELFF. The DNA of the CDR3 is TGTGCCAGCAGATCAAATCGGGACTCCTTCACCGGGGAGCTGTTTTTT.

Only a few counts were recorded for this clonotype. This chain links TRBV11-2 with TRBJ2-7; no clear D gene. The V end lost 5 bases, the J end lost 3 bases, and 5 bases lay between the germline ends. CDR3 length: 11 amino acids. From germline, CDR1 is SGHAT and CDR2 FQNNGV. The CDR3 DNA reads as TGTGCCAGCAGCCAGAGCTACGAGCAGTACTTC. Protein sequence: CASSQSYEQYF.

The chain combines TRBV5-1 with TRBJ2-5; 10 bases match TRBD2. V shed 0 bases and J 5 bases; nucleotides not matched to a gene: 4. The CDR3 is 15 residues long. Germline V gene sequence: CDR1 SGHRS, CDR2 YFSETQ. The CDR3 region has the DNA TGCGCCAGCAGCTTGGTCGGGACTAGCGAGGAGACCCAGTACTTC. It yields the protein CASSLVGTSEETQYF.

V usage is TRBV6-2 or TRBV6-3 and J usage is TRBJ2-7; TRBD2 agrees at 8 bases. This CDR3 comprises 19 residues. CDR1 is MNHEY and CDR2 is SVGEGT in the germline V gene. V gave up 0 bases and J gave up 4 bases; unmatched junction bases: 17. The CDR3 loop reads CASSYSSGSGGRSGYEQYV. The CDR3 DNA follows: TGTGCCAGCAGTTACTCCTCAGGAAGCGGGGGCCGCTCGGGATACGAGCAGTACGTC.

Ten or more counts support this clonotype. V usage is TRBV6-1 and J usage is TRBJ2-7, with D possibly being TRBD2 (6 bases). Looked up from germline, CDR1 is MNHNS and CDR2 is SASEGT. V was pared by 6 bases and J by 6 bases, with 21 bases between. The CDR3 runs to 15 residues. The CDR3 protein is CASSTKSGLPSEQYF. The CDR3 DNA sequence: TGTGCCAGCAGCACCAAGTCCGGACTACCTTCCGAGCAGTACTTC.

This clonotype was seen at least ten times. The chain has TRBV12-3 or TRBV12-4 and TRBJ1-2; no reliable D call. The CDR3 loop spans 14 amino acids. V shed 1 base and J shed 2 bases, with 8 bases lying between them. CDR3: CASSLGGENYGYTF. The CDR3 DNA reads TGTGCCAGCAGTTTAGGCGGCGAAAACTATGGCTACACCTTC.

There are a few counts of this clonotype. CDR3 coding DNA: TGCGCCAGCAGCGACGGACAGGGAGGCTCCTATAATTCACCCCTCCACTTT. Residues: CASSDGQGGSYNSPLHF. The chain joins TRBV5-1 to TRBJ1-6; 8 bases are a match to TRBD1. The V gene end was trimmed by 4 bases and the J gene end by 0 bases; junction bases not matched to a gene: 6. This CDR3 contains 17 residues. Germline CDR1 is SGHRS and CDR2 is YFSETQ.

This clonotype has only a few counts. The V gene is TRBV20-1, the J gene TRBJ1-5; 9 bases agree with TRBD1. With 4 bases clipped from V and 10 bases from J, the junction kept 5 bases outside the gene matches. This CDR3 is built from 12 residues. Per the germline V gene, CDR1 is DFQATT and CDR2 is SNEGSKA (reference sequence). The CDR3 reads CSATGTGSPQHF. The CDR3 coding sequence is TGCAGTGCTACCGGGACAGGGAGTCCCCAGCATTTT.

This chain links TRBV4-1 with TRBJ1-6, with unresolved D. The germline V gene encodes CDR1 MGHRA and CDR2 YSYEKL. Trimming stripped 0 bases from V and 8 bases from J, with 11 bases between. This CDR3 contains 15 residues. CDR3 sequence (DNA): TGCGCCAGCAGCCAAGACCGACCAGGTCATTCACCCCTCCACTTT. It encodes CASSQDRPGHSPLHF.

V gene TRBV4-3 combines with J gene TRBJ2-7; 10 nucleotides agree with TRBD2. The CDR3 has 16 amino acids. CDR1 is LGHNA and CDR2 is YSLEER in the germline V gene. V was pared by 3 bases and J by 2 bases, with 7 bases of the junction left unmatched. The CDR3 DNA sequence: TGCGCCAGCAGCCAGACACTAGCGGGGCCCCCCTACGAGCAGTACTTC. This sequence encodes CASSQTLAGPPYEQYF.

This clonotype was found many times. The V and J genes are TRBV19 and TRBJ1-1, with 8 bases that match TRBD1. The germline V gene has CDR1 LNHDA and CDR2 SQIVND (reference sequence). The CDR3 has 14 residues. V was pared by 7 bases and J by 5 bases, with 9 bases of the junction left unmatched. CDR3 protein: CASTLYTGGTEAFF. CDR3 in DNA: TGTGCCAGTACCCTATACACAGGGGGAACTGAAGCTTTCTTT.

The CDR3 sequence is CASTRYPGPSSGNTIYF. DNA for the CDR3: TGTGCCAGCACCCGATACCCAGGGCCTAGCTCTGGAAACACCATATATTTT. The chain carries TRBV6-1 and TRBJ1-3; D might be TRBD1 (5 bases). CDR1 is MNHNS and CDR2 is SASEGT in the germline V gene. CDR3 size: 17 residues. V lost 7 bases and J lost 0, with 19 bases in between.

This clonotype has a handful of counts. V and J are TRBV5-6 and TRBJ1-4, with TRBD1 as a possible D gene (5 bases). CDR1 SGHDT and CDR2 YYEEEE come from the germline V gene. The V gene lost 0 bases and the J gene lost 4 bases, with 10 bases spanning the gap. The CDR3 consists of 15 residues. DNA for the CDR3: TGTGCCAGCAGCTTGGGGGGGGTCGGTAATGAAAAACTGTTTTTT. It codes for CASSLGGVGNEKLFF.

The chain is built from TRBV14 and TRBJ2-1; 8 bases line up with TRBD2. With 0 bases clipped from V and 7 bases from J, the junction kept 5 bases outside the gene matches. This CDR3 is 15 amino acids long. Per germline, CDR1 SGHDN and CDR2 FVKESK. The CDR3 region is CASSQESGGANEQFF. The CDR3 nucleotides are TGTGCCAGCAGCCAAGAATCGGGGGGGGCAAATGAGCAGTTCTTC.

This clonotype was seen a handful of times. The genes are TRBV7-2 and TRBJ2-3; D gene ambiguous. V was cut by 2 bases and J by 0 bases, with 9 bases left in between. The CDR3 consists of 15 residues. Germline CDR1 reads SGHTA; CDR2 reads FQGNSA. This chain's CDR3 is CASSLYQRSTDTQYF. CDR3 DNA: TGTGCCAGCAGCTTATATCAGAGAAGCACAGATACGCAGTATTTT.

In its sample, this clonotype was seen a few times. This chain joins TRBV6-2 or TRBV6-3 and TRBJ1-5; a possible D gene is TRBD1 (5 bases). The ends were cut back, 6 bases at V and 5 bases at J, with 8 bases in the middle. The CDR3 runs 12 residues. Germline V lookup: CDR1 MNHEY, CDR2 SVGEGT. The CDR3 loop reads CASSRDYQPQHF. CDR3 nucleotide sequence: TGTGCCAGCAGCAGGGACTATCAGCCCCAGCATTTT.

This clonotype came up many times. The rearrangement links TRBV5-1 to TRBJ1-2; D gene unclear. The germline V and J ends were trimmed by 4 bases and 4 bases, with 23 bases remaining between them. Per the germline V gene, CDR1 is SGHRS and CDR2 is YFSETQ. This CDR3 comprises 17 residues. CDR3 coding DNA: TGCGCCAGCAGCGCCGACCCGACCTCCGGGTTAAGCTATGGCTACACCTTC. Translating gives CASSADPTSGLSYGYTF.

The table lists this clonotype with many counts. The DNA for the CDR3 is TGTGCCAGCAGCCTACCATACACAGGGGCGGACACTGAAGCTTTCTTT. This codes for CASSLPYTGADTEAFF. V gene TRBV13 combines with J gene TRBJ1-1, with 7 bases matching TRBD1. V dropped 5 bases and J dropped 3; count of bases not matched to a gene: 12. CDR3 length: 16 amino acids. In germline, CDR1 is PRHDT, CDR2 FYEKMQ (reference sequence). The entire variable domain, with the rest obtained from reference TRBV13 and TRBJ1-1, is as follows: AAGVIQSPRHLIKEKRETATLKCYPIPRHDTVYWYQQGPGQDPQFLISFYEKMQSDKGSIPDRFSAQQFSDYHSELNMSSLELGDSALYFCASSLPYTGADTEAFFGQGTRLTVV.

This clonotype has a handful of counts. This chain joins TRBV3-1 and TRBJ2-1; 7 bases fit TRBD2. The length of the CDR3 is 13 residues. Trimming took 0 bases from V and 7 from J; bases not matched to a gene: 0. Germline V CDR1 and CDR2: LGHDT, YNNKEL (reference sequence). The CDR3 loop reads CASSQDGGNEQFF. The CDR3 DNA sequence: TGTGCCAGCAGCCAAGACGGGGGGAATGAGCAGTTCTTC.

This clonotype was seen more than once but under ten times. V and J are TRBV7-2 and TRBJ2-2, with D unresolved. V shed 4 bases and J shed 2 bases, with 11 bases lying between them. Germline V gene data show CDR1 as SGHTA and CDR2 as FQGNSA. There are 15 residues in the CDR3. The CDR3 here is CASSWTSTNTGELFF. The CDR3 DNA is TGTGCCAGCAGCTGGACGAGTACTAACACCGGGGAGCTGTTTTTT. Combining the CDR3 with reference TRBV7-2 and TRBJ2-2 gives the whole variable domain GAGVSQSPSNKVTEKGKDVELRCDPISGHTALYWYRQSLGQGLEFLIYFQGNSAPDKSGLPSDRFSAERTGGSVSTLTIQRTQQEDSAVYLCASSWTSTNTGELFFGEGSRLTVL.

This clonotype was detected a few times. V usage is TRBV13 and J usage is TRBJ2-1, with 8 bases fitting TRBD1. The trim removed 4 bases at V and 6 bases at J, leaving 8 bases unmatched. Germline loops: CDR1 PRHDT, CDR2 FYEKMQ (reference sequence). CDR3 length: 15 amino acids. The CDR3 nucleotides are TGTGCCAGCAGCTCTCAGGGGGCGCGGGGCAATGAGCAGTTCTTC. It yields the protein CASSSQGARGNEQFF.

This clonotype occurred many times. The V call is TRBV2, the J call TRBJ2-3; TRBD2 matches at 9 bases. The CDR3 contains 15 residues. CDR1 and CDR2 from the germline V gene are SNHLY and FYNNEI. Trimming removed 8 bases from V and 2 bases from J; junction bases left unmatched: 8. CDR3 DNA: TGTGCCAGCCAGCCCGAGGGACTAGCCACAGATACGCAGTATTTT. Translation gives CASQPEGLATDTQYF.

This clonotype has ten or more counts. The chain has TRBV7-2 and TRBJ2-7; possibly TRBD1 or TRBD2 for D (6 bases each). The CDR3 runs 14 residues. V was pared by 5 bases and J by 6 bases, with 17 bases between. Germline lookup yields CDR1 SGHTA and CDR2 FQGNSA. The CDR3 spells CASSAGGPSTEQYF. CDR3 in DNA: TGTGCCAGCAGCGCCGGGGGCCCCAGCACCGAGCAGTACTTC.